This is a list of T cell receptor beta chains from one sample in a study of shared clonotypes between healthy human individuals. The method was immunoSEQ multiplex PCR; TCRdb's version includes in-frame clones alone and lacks a portion of them. The sample shows hundreds of thousands of clones, 95% of them seen only once. Input material: naive CD8+ T cells sorted from blood. Source of these receptors: a woman between 25 and 40 years old in good health. CDR3s include the opening cysteine and the closing phenylalanine or tryptophan. D genes are given only for firm matches. The size field is filled for only some rows; it gives once, few, many or a size class.

D: TRBD2; size: NA; V: TRBV27; J: TRBJ2-3; DNA: TGTGCCAGCAGGTCCGGGACTAGTCCCGCAGATACGCAGTATTTT; CDR3: CASRSGTSPADTQYF
D: TRBD1; size: once; V: TRBV5-5; J: TRBJ1-2; DNA: TGTGCCAGCAGCCCTACGGACAGGGGAAAGATTCGTGGCTACACCTTC; CDR3: CASSPTDRGKIRGYTF
D: NA; size: NA; V: TRBV10-2; J: TRBJ2-3; DNA: TGCGCCAGCAGTGAGTTCGCTAGCTCTATAAGCACAGATACGCAGTATTTT; CDR3: CASSEFASSISTDTQYF
D: NA; size: once; V: TRBV11-2; J: TRBJ2-5; DNA: TGTGCCAGCAGCCCGGAAGGGGGGGCGAGAGGGACCCAGTACTTC; CDR3: CASSPEGGARGTQYF
D: NA; size: NA; V: TRBV11-3; J: TRBJ2-4; DNA: TGTGCCAGCAGGTCCCCGCCGGGCGCCAAAAACATTCAGTACTTC; CDR3: CASRSPPGAKNIQYF
D: NA; size: NA; V: TRBV7-2; J: TRBJ2-7; DNA: TGTGCCAGCAGCTTAGGAACCTCTGTGGGGGGTGAGCAGTACTTC; CDR3: CASSLGTSVGGEQYF
D: TRBD1; size: few; V: TRBV27; J: TRBJ1-2; DNA: TGTGCCAGCAGGACAGGGGGCTTTGGCTACACCTTC; CDR3: CASRTGGFGYTF
D: NA; size: NA; V: TRBV10-2; J: TRBJ1-1; DNA: TGCGCCAGCAGTGAGCAGCCGAACACTGAAGCTTTCTTT; CDR3: CASSEQPNTEAFF
D: NA; size: few; V: TRBV21-1; J: TRBJ2-7; DNA: TGTGCCAGCAGCGCCCGGGACAGATTCTACGAGCAGTACTTC; CDR3: CASSARDRFYEQYF
D: NA; size: NA; V: TRBV5-1; J: TRBJ1-2; DNA: TGCGCCAGCAGCTTCGAACAGAACTATGGCTACACCTTC; CDR3: CASSFEQNYGYTF
D: NA; size: few; V: TRBV9; J: TRBJ1-2; DNA: TGTGCCAGCAGCTCTACGACAGGACTCGGCTACACCTTC; CDR3: CASSSTTGLGYTF
D: TRBD2; size: NA; V: TRBV29-1; J: TRBJ2-5; DNA: TGCAGCGTTGCGGGAGCGGGAGGCTCGGAGACCCAGTACTTC; CDR3: CSVAGAGGSETQYF
D: NA; size: NA; V: TRBV6-5; J: TRBJ2-1; DNA: TGTGCCAGCAGGTCCTACAATGAGCAGTTCTTC; CDR3: CASRSYNEQFF
D: NA; size: NA; V: TRBV7-9; J: TRBJ1-1; DNA: TGTGCCAGCAGCAGTCCAGGGTCGGTCGAAGCTTTCTTT; CDR3: CASSSPGSVEAFF
D: NA; size: NA; V: TRBV19; J: TRBJ1-6; DNA: TGTGCCAGTAGTATATTCGAATATAATTCACCCCTCCACTTT; CDR3: CASSIFEYNSPLHF
D: TRBD2; size: NA; V: TRBV6-5; J: TRBJ2-3; DNA: TGTGCCAGCAGTTTACTAGCGGGAGGGAGCACAGATACGCAGTATTTT; CDR3: CASSLLAGGSTDTQYF
D: NA; size: once; V: TRBV30; J: TRBJ1-5; DNA: TGTGCCTGGACTGCCCATAGCAATCAGCCCCAGCATTTT; CDR3: CAWTAHSNQPQHF
D: TRBD2; size: NA; V: TRBV28; J: TRBJ2-7; DNA: TGTGCCAGCGAGAAGGGACTAGCGAAGGCCTACGAGCAGTACTTC; CDR3: CASEKGLAKAYEQYF
D: NA; size: NA; V: TRBV27; J: TRBJ1-5; DNA: TGTGCCAGCAGGGGAATTGGTAGCAATCAGCCCCAGCATTTT; CDR3: CASRGIGSNQPQHF
D: NA; size: NA; V: TRBV7-2; J: TRBJ1-4; DNA: TGTGCCAGCAGCTCCCCGGGGGAGGGAACTAATGAAAAACTGTTTTTT; CDR3: CASSSPGEGTNEKLFF
D: NA; size: NA; V: TRBV28; J: TRBJ1-5; DNA: TGTGCCAGCAGTTTTATAGGGAACAATCAGCCCCAGCATTTT; CDR3: CASSFIGNNQPQHF
D: NA; size: NA; V: TRBV2; J: TRBJ2-7; DNA: TGTGCCAGCAGTGAGAGACTGTTAACCTACGAGCAGTACTTC; CDR3: CASSERLLTYEQYF
D: NA; size: NA; V: TRBV28; J: TRBJ1-1; DNA: TGTGCCAGCAGGGCGATAACTCTGAGCACTGAAGCTTTCTTT; CDR3: CASRAITLSTEAFF
D: NA; size: NA; V: TRBV19; J: TRBJ2-7; DNA: TGTGCCAGTAGTATAGTTGACGGCCACTACGAGCAGTACTTC; CDR3: CASSIVDGHYEQYF
D: TRBD2; size: NA; V: TRBV28; J: TRBJ2-3; DNA: TGTGCCAGCCGACTAGCGGGAGGGCCGGATACGCAGTATTTT; CDR3: CASRLAGGPDTQYF
D: NA; size: NA; V: TRBV29-1; J: TRBJ2-7; DNA: TGCAGCGTTGAAGCCTCGGACCGACAGACCTACGAGCAGTACTTC; CDR3: CSVEASDRQTYEQYF
D: NA; size: NA; V: TRBV7-9; J: TRBJ2-7; DNA: TGTGCCAGCAGCAAGAAGGATGATCCCTCCTACGAGCAGTACTTC; CDR3: CASSKKDDPSYEQYF
D: NA; size: NA; V: TRBV19; J: TRBJ1-5; DNA: TGTGCCAGTAGTGTGGGGACACAATCAAATCAGCCCCAGCATTTT; CDR3: CASSVGTQSNQPQHF
D: TRBD1; size: NA; V: TRBV4-1; J: TRBJ2-7; DNA: TGCGCCAGCAGCCGATCGGATTGGACAGGGGGCTGGGACGAGCAGTACTTC; CDR3: CASSRSDWTGGWDEQYF
D: TRBD1; size: NA; V: TRBV18; J: TRBJ2-3; DNA: TGTGCCAGCTCATCCACAGGGGCAGATACGCAGTATTTT; CDR3: CASSSTGADTQYF
D: TRBD2; size: NA; V: TRBV29-1; J: TRBJ2-1; DNA: TGCAGCGGAAAAACTAGCGGGAGTTTCGATGAGCAGTTCTTC; CDR3: CSGKTSGSFDEQFF
D: NA; size: NA; V: TRBV7-3; J: TRBJ1-2; DNA: TGTGCCAGCAGCTTACTCGGTACCTATGGCTACACCTTC; CDR3: CASSLLGTYGYTF
D: NA; size: NA; V: TRBV7-8; J: TRBJ2-7; DNA: TGTGCCAGCAGCTTAGGGAGTAGGGATTCTGTCGCCTACGAGCAGTACTTC; CDR3: CASSLGSRDSVAYEQYF
D: NA; size: NA; V: TRBV9; J: TRBJ1-3; DNA: TGTGCCAGCAGCGGCCTGGTGGCGGGAAACACCATATATTTT; CDR3: CASSGLVAGNTIYF
D: NA; size: NA; V: TRBV6-1; J: TRBJ1-4; DNA: TGTGCCAGCAGTGAAGCATCGGAGGGACAAAATGAAAAACTGTTTTTT; CDR3: CASSEASEGQNEKLFF
D: NA; size: NA; V: TRBV4-2; J: TRBJ2-1; DNA: TGTGCCAGCAGCCAAGATGTTGTTTTCGGAACCAACAATGAGCAGTTCTTC; CDR3: CASSQDVVFGTNNEQFF
D: NA; size: NA; V: TRBV19; J: TRBJ1-2; DNA: TGTGCCAGTAGTATAGATTTGGAGACAAGGGGGAACTATGGCTACACCTTC; CDR3: CASSIDLETRGNYGYTF
D: TRBD2; size: NA; V: TRBV4-1; J: TRBJ2-1; DNA: TGCGCCAGCAGCCATGAGCCCAGGCTAGCGGCCCCTTCCTACAATGAGCAGTTCTTC; CDR3: CASSHEPRLAAPSYNEQFF
D: NA; size: NA; V: TRBV25-1; J: TRBJ2-3; DNA: TGTGCCAGCAGTGATCAGGTAGCGGCTAGCACAGATACGCAGTATTTT; CDR3: CASSDQVAASTDTQYF
D: TRBD1; size: once; V: TRBV25-1; J: TRBJ1-4; DNA: TGTGCCAGCAGTGAATATCACAGGGGGCGATTGGGTGAAAAACTGTTTTTT; CDR3: CASSEYHRGRLGEKLFF
D: NA; size: NA; V: TRBV9; J: TRBJ1-1; DNA: TGTGCCAGCAGCCTGGGGGGGGGCACTGAAGCTTTCTTT; CDR3: CASSLGGGTEAFF
D: TRBD1; size: NA; V: TRBV28; J: TRBJ2-7; DNA: TGTGCCAGCAGCAAAATAGATCGGGACAGGGGGAACGAGCAGTACTTC; CDR3: CASSKIDRDRGNEQYF
D: TRBD1; size: NA; V: TRBV14; J: TRBJ1-2; DNA: TGTGCCAGCAGCCACCGACAGGGCGTCTATGGCTACACCTTC; CDR3: CASSHRQGVYGYTF
D: NA; size: NA; V: TRBV7-2; J: TRBJ1-3; DNA: TGTGCCAGCAGCTTATCCTCGACAGGATACTCTGGAAACACCATATATTTT; CDR3: CASSLSSTGYSGNTIYF
D: NA; size: NA; V: TRBV9; J: TRBJ2-1; DNA: TGTGCCAGCAGCGCGGGCTCAGCGCAGTTCTTC; CDR3: CASSAGSAQFF
D: NA; size: NA; V: TRBV7-8; J: TRBJ1-5; DNA: TGTGCCAGCAGCCGGCGGGGAATAAATCAGCCCCAGCATTTT; CDR3: CASSRRGINQPQHF
D: TRBD2; size: NA; V: TRBV7-6; J: TRBJ2-3; DNA: TGTGCCAGCAGCTTAGGTAGCGGGCTAAATACGCAGTATTTT; CDR3: CASSLGSGLNTQYF
D: NA; size: NA; V: TRBV27; J: TRBJ1-2; DNA: TGTGCCAGCAGTTTATCGGCCCAAGGGGACTATGGCTACACCTTC; CDR3: CASSLSAQGDYGYTF
D: NA; size: NA; V: TRBV15; J: TRBJ2-7; DNA: TGTGCCACCAGCACCCGATGGAGTGACTACGAGCAGTACTTC; CDR3: CATSTRWSDYEQYF
D: NA; size: NA; V: TRBV27; J: TRBJ1-6; DNA: TGTGCCAGCAGTTTCGCGACTTGGGCTCCCCTCCACTTT; CDR3: CASSFATWAPLHF